This T cell receptor beta chain appears in the sequencing data of a study of siplizumab effects on memory and regulatory T cells. Some clones are missing from TCRdb's copy, which holds only in-frame ones; the method was immunoSEQ multiplex PCR. In the table there are 90,000 to 110,000 clones, more than 85% of which are singletons. The CDR3 totals 15 residues. V lost 1 base and J lost 6, with 12 bases in between. Germline values: CDR1 SGHTA, CDR2 FQGTGA. The clonotype comes from a human donor in good health. The chain is built from TRBV7-3 and TRBJ2-2; no reliable D call. The sequencing sample was made of CD4+ T cells sorted from blood. Written as DNA, the CDR3 is TGTGCCAGCAGCTTAAGCCAAAGCAACCCCGGGGAGCTGTTTTTT. Translating gives CASSLSQSNPGELFF. Full variable domain (rest looked up from reference TRBV7-3 and TRBJ2-2): GAGVSQTPSNKVTEKGKYVELRCDPISGHTALYWYRQSLGQGPEFLIYFQGTGAADDSGLPNDRFFAVRPEGSVSTLKIQRTERGDSAVYLCASSLSQSNPGELFFGEGSRLTVL.